The clone carrying this T cell receptor (beta chain) has at least ten counts. Trimming took off 3 bases at V and 7 bases at J, with 27 bases between the two ends. Germline values: CDR1 MNHEY, CDR2 SVGAGI. CDR3 length: 18 residues. TCRdb recomputed calls from the RT-PCR reads with MiXCR, one row per CDR3 protein. Of about 680,000 distinct CDR3 sequences in the sample, 14% were seen once. The receptor's source is a female donor in good health, serving as a healthy control. The chain links TRBV6-5 to TRBJ1-2, with D perhaps TRBD1 (5 bases). The source material was memory CD4+ T cells from blood. CDR3 loop: CASSYIFVGGARSSGYTF. DNA for the CDR3: TGTGCCAGCAGTTATATTTTCGTCGGAGGGGCGCGAAGTAGTGGCTACACCTTC.